This T cell receptor (beta chain) was observed in a study of T cell changes during pregnancy in multiple sclerosis. TCRdb's table, derived via immunoSEQ multiplex PCR, lists solely in-frame clones and lacks some. This sample has more than 60,000 clones; around 90% occur once, and the top ten carry over 0.7%. V dropped 3 bases and J dropped 1 base, with 9 bases sitting between them. The CDR3 sequence is 14 residues long. Germline CDR1 reads SGHVS; CDR2 reads FNYEAQ. The chain employs TRBV7-6 and TRBJ1-2; D is undetermined. The specimen was peripheral blood, collected before pregnancy. The receptor's source is a female donor with multiple sclerosis, enrolled in a pregnancy study. CDR3 in amino acids: CASSLGRNNYGYTF. The CDR3 coding sequence is TGTGCCAGCAGCTTGGGCAGAAATAACTATGGCTACACCTTC.